The 18 T cell receptor beta chains below all came from one sample that was sequenced in a study of technical replicates of blood from a handful of donors. Produced via immunoSEQ multiplex PCR; TCRdb's table is partial and in-frame only. The profile covers over 10,000 clones, with more than 85% appearing a single time and approximately 9.1% taken by the ten largest. The sample was PBMCs. All receptors come from a human donor in good health.

The rearrangement links TRBV5-1 to TRBJ2-7; TRBD2 agrees at 10 bases. Germline V gene sequence: CDR1 SGHRS, CDR2 YFSETQ. The J segment lost 2 bases and the V segment lost 0 bases, leaving 5 bases of the junction unmatched. The CDR3 runs 16 residues. The CDR3 region is CASSLAELAGTYEQYF. CDR3 nucleotide sequence: TGCGCCAGCAGCTTGGCAGAACTAGCGGGAACCTACGAGCAGTACTTC.

This clone was found a few times. The DNA of the CDR3 is TGCAAGGAGCCCGATAAAAAAGCTTTCTTT. Protein product: CKEPDKKAFF. The gene calls are TRBV20-1 and TRBJ1-1; D gene ambiguous. The CDR3 sequence is 10 residues long. The germline CDR1 and CDR2 sequences are DFQATT and SNEGSKA (reference sequence).

J is TRBJ2-1 and V is TRBV11-3; 9 nucleotides agree with TRBD2. V dropped 5 bases and J dropped 7; count of bases not matched to a gene: 15. CDR3 length: 17 residues. Germline V gene data show CDR1 as SGHNT and CDR2 as YENEEA. The CDR3 loop reads CASSIGGGTSKLNEQFF. CDR3 coding DNA: TGTGCCAGCAGCATAGGGGGGGGGACTAGCAAGCTGAATGAGCAGTTCTTC.

This clone showed up just a few times. The V gene is TRBV5-5, the J gene TRBJ2-2, with unresolved D. Germline V CDR1 and CDR2: SGHKS, YYEKEE (reference sequence). This CDR3 has 15 residues. V shed 1 base and J shed 4 bases, with 11 bases lying between them. CDR3: CASSLSITGTGELFF. The CDR3 region has the DNA TGTGCCAGCAGCTTGTCCATTACGGGCACCGGGGAGCTGTTTTTT.

The J gene is TRBJ1-1, the V gene TRBV2; a weak D match, TRBD1 (6 bases). Germline-derived CDR1 and CDR2 are SNHLY and FYNNEI. This CDR3 is built from 12 residues. V shed 8 bases and J shed 7 bases, with 14 bases lying between them. The CDR3 DNA is TGTGCCAGCGGGGCGACAGGACGTGAAGCTTTCTTT. Translated, it gives CASGATGREAFF. The complete variable domain, with remaining parts taken from reference TRBV2 and TRBJ1-1, reads EPEVTQTPSHQVTQMGQEVILRCVPISNHLYFYWYRQILGQKVEFLVSFYNNEISEKSEIFDDQFSVERPDGSNFTLKIRSTKLEDSAMYFCASGATGREAFFGQGTRLTVV.

This clone was detected only a few times. CDR3 residues: CASSFLGTEAFF. CDR3 DNA sequence: TGTGCCAGCAGCTTCCTCGGCACTGAAGCTTTCTTT. The V and J genes are TRBV5-6 and TRBJ1-1; no firm D call. This CDR3 spans 12 amino acids. Germline V gene lookup returns CDR1 SGHDT and CDR2 YYEEEE. V lost 2 bases and J lost 4, with 6 bases in between.

This clone was recorded once. V usage is TRBV11-2 and J usage is TRBJ2-7, with 8 bases lining up with TRBD2. The CDR3 is 13 amino acids. Germline CDR1 SGHAT, CDR2 FQNNGV. The V segment lost 5 bases and the J segment 5 bases; nucleotides outside the gene matches: 5. The CDR3 DNA is TGTGCCAGCAGCCAGGGACTAGGCAACGAGCAGTACTTC. Amino acid sequence: CASSQGLGNEQYF.

The genes are TRBV30 and TRBJ2-7, with D maybe TRBD1 (6 bases). Germline CDR1 and CDR2: GTSNPN and SVGIG (reference sequence). V gave up 2 bases and J gave up 5 bases, with 10 bases separating them. The CDR3 has 12 amino acids. The DNA of the CDR3 is TGTGCCTGGAGTAAGGACAGAGACGAGCAGTACTTC. Its translation is CAWSKDRDEQYF.

The chain combines TRBV2 with TRBJ2-7; 13 bases fit TRBD2. The CDR3 runs to 14 residues. With 6 bases clipped from V and 4 bases from J, the junction kept 3 bases outside the gene matches. Germline V lookup: CDR1 SNHLY, CDR2 FYNNEI. As DNA, the CDR3 is TGTGCCAGCAGGCAGACTAGCGGGGGGTACGAGCAGTACTTC. Translating gives CASRQTSGGYEQYF. The variable domain in full, completed from reference TRBV2 and TRBJ2-7, reads EPEVTQTPSHQVTQMGQEVILRCVPISNHLYFYWYRQILGQKVEFLVSFYNNEISEKSEIFDDQFSVERPDGSNFTLKIRSTKLEDSAMYFCASRQTSGGYEQYFGPGTRLTVT.

This chain uses TRBV11-3 with TRBJ2-6; 8 nucleotides line up with TRBD1. This CDR3 comprises 17 residues. J gave up 4 bases and V 5 bases, and 10 bases lay outside the gene matches. From germline, CDR1 is SGHNT and CDR2 YENEEA. This chain's CDR3 is CASSLGQGVRGANVLTF. In nucleotides, the CDR3 is TGTGCCAGCAGCCTAGGACAGGGAGTCCGCGGGGCCAACGTCCTGACTTTC.

This clone was counted between two and nine times. The rearrangement uses TRBV5-1 and TRBJ2-4; D may be TRBD2 (5 bases). Deletions cut 1 base from V and 8 bases from J, with 13 bases between. The CDR3 loop spans 14 amino acids. CDR1 is SGHRS, CDR2 YFSETQ, per germline. The CDR3 DNA reads as TGCGCCAGCAGCTTGTTAGAGGGAGAGGACATTCAGTACTTC. Protein sequence: CASSLLEGEDIQYF. The variable domain in full, completed from reference TRBV5-1 and TRBJ2-4, reads KAGVTQTPRYLIKTRGQQVTLSCSPISGHRSVSWYQQTPGQGLQFLFEYFSETQRNKGNFPGRFSGRQFSNSRSEMNVSTLELGDSALYLCASSLLEGEDIQYFGAGTRLSVL.

The chain links TRBV2 to TRBJ1-3, with TRBD1 as a possible D gene (6 bases). V shed 7 bases and J shed 0 bases, with 13 bases lying between them. From germline, CDR1 is SNHLY and CDR2 FYNNEI. The CDR3 spans 15 residues. The CDR3 here is CASIRTESSGNTIYF. CDR3 in DNA: TGTGCCAGCATCCGGACAGAAAGCTCTGGAAACACCATATATTTT. Filled out from reference TRBV2 and TRBJ1-3, the complete variable domain reads EPEVTQTPSHQVTQMGQEVILRCVPISNHLYFYWYRQILGQKVEFLVSFYNNEISEKSEIFDDQFSVERPDGSNFTLKIRSTKLEDSAMYFCASIRTESSGNTIYFGEGSWLTVV.

The chain is built from TRBV6-5 and TRBJ2-3, with D possibly matching TRBD1 (5 bases). The CDR3 is 14 amino acids. Germline CDR1 is MNHEY and CDR2 is SVGAGI. V was shortened by 11 bases and J by 1 base, with 16 bases between the two germline ends. CDR3 DNA sequence: TGTGCCGTGGGGCGGACAAAGGGCACAGATACGCAGTATTTT. Translating it yields CAVGRTKGTDTQYF.

V usage is TRBV7-9 and J usage is TRBJ1-1; tentative D call: TRBD1 (6 bases). V was shortened by 2 bases and J by 1 base, with 20 bases between the two germline ends. Looked up from germline, CDR1 is SEHNR and CDR2 is FQNEAQ (reference sequence). This CDR3 comprises 18 residues. For the CDR3, the DNA is TGTGCCAGCAGCTTAATATCGTTTCTTGGGGGCAAGAACACTGAAGCTTTCTTT. Protein sequence: CASSLISFLGGKNTEAFF.

The CDR3 region has the DNA TGTGCCTGGAGTGTCGACTCCCACTCCTACAATGAGCAGTTCTTC. This sequence encodes CAWSVDSHSYNEQFF. The rearrangement joins TRBV30 to TRBJ2-1; D gene uncertain. The CDR3 has 15 amino acids. Per germline, CDR1 GTSNPN and CDR2 SVGIG (reference sequence). V lost 0 bases and J lost 0, with 9 bases in between.

The chain combines TRBV4-1 with TRBJ1-4, with D tentatively TRBD1 (6 bases). V was cut by 4 bases and J by 2 bases, with 17 bases left in between. Germline V lookup: CDR1 MGHRA, CDR2 YSYEKL. The length of the CDR3 is 17 residues. The CDR3 loop is CASSPGGRGGTNEKLFF. CDR3 in DNA: TGCGCCAGCAGCCCCGGGGGTAGGGGGGGCACTAATGAAAAACTGTTTTTT.

CDR3 region: CASSPRTGTYEQYF. The DNA of the CDR3 is TGTGCCAGCAGTCCCCGGACAGGGACCTACGAGCAGTACTTC. This rearrangement joins TRBV27 to TRBJ2-7; TRBD1 aligns across 8 bases. Germline CDR1 MNHEY, CDR2 SMNVEV (reference sequence). The CDR3 length is 14 residues. Trimming removed 5 bases from V and 2 bases from J; junction bases left unmatched: 5.

The rearrangement joins TRBV7-9 to TRBJ1-4, with D tentatively TRBD1 (6 bases). Looked up from germline, CDR1 is SEHNR and CDR2 is FQNEAQ (reference sequence). The CDR3 spans 15 residues. Trimming left V 1 base short and J 4 bases short, with 10 bases between. The CDR3 is CASSLVTGSNEKLFF. In nucleotides, the CDR3 is TGTGCCAGCAGCTTAGTCACAGGGAGTAATGAAAAACTGTTTTTT.